This T cell receptor (beta chain) was obtained from a study of T-cell memory formation after mild COVID-19. In the study overall: Each donor largely had its own TCR clusters.

Libraries for TCRalpha and TCRbeta carried sample barcodes and unique molecular identifiers via 5'RACE. Each CDR3 protein is one row after TCRdb ran MiXCR on the 5' RACE reads. The table has about 290,000 distinct CDR3 sequences, around 15% seen once. Ten or more counts support this clonotype. The antigen is unknown. The CDR3 has 15 amino acids. Germline CDR1 reads SGHRS; CDR2 reads YFSETQ. The V end was cut by 4 bases, the J end by 8 bases, with 18 bases between. Study-wide points: Contracting CD4+ clones lay largely in CM and EM, with CD8+ ones residing in EMRA.

The source of this sequence is a man younger than 35 who had mild COVID-19 (a few samples of this study predate the infection). Cell type and time point are not known. This chain links TRBV5-1 with TRBJ1-4; D is perhaps TRBD1 (6 bases). Sequencing was carried out using PBMCs or a T cell subset sorted from them (not recorded which). The CDR3 here is CASSLQQGQNEKLFF. The DNA for the CDR3 is TGCGCCAGCAGCCTACAACAGGGTCAGAACGAAAAACTGTTTTTT.